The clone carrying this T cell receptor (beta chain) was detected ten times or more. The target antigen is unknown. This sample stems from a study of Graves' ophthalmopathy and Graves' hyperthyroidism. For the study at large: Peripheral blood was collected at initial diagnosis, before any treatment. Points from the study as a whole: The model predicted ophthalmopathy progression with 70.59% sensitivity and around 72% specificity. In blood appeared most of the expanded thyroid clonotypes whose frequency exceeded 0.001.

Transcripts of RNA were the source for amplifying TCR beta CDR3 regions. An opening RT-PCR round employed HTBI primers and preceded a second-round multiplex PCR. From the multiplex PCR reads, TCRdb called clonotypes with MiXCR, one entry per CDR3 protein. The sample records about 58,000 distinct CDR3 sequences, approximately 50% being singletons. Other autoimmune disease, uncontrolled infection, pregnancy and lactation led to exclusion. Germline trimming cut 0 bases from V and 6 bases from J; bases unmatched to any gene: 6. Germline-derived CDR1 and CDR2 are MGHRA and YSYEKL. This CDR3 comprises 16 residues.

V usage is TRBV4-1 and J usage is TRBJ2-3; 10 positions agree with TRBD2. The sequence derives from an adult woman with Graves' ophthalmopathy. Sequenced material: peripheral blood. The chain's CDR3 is CASSQDFVAGGDTQYF. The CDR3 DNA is TGCGCCAGCAGCCAAGATTTTGTAGCGGGAGGCGATACGCAGTATTTT.